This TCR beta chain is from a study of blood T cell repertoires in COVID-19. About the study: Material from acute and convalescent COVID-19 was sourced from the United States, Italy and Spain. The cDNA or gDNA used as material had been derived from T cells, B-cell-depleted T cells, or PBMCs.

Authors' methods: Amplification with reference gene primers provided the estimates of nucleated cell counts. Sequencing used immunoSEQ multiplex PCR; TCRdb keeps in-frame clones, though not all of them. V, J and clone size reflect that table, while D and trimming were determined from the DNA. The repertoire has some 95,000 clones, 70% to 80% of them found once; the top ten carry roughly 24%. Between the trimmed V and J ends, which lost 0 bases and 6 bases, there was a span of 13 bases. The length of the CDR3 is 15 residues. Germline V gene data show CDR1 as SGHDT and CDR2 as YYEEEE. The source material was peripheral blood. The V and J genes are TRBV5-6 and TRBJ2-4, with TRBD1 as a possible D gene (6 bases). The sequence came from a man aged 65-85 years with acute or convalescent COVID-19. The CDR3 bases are TGTGCCAGCAGCTTGGCAGGGGATTACATAAACATTCAGTACTTC. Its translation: CASSLAGDYINIQYF. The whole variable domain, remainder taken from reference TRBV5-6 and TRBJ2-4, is DAGVTQSPTHLIKTRGQQVTLRCSPKSGHDTVSWYQQALGQGPQFIFQYYEEEERQRGNFPDRFSGHQFPNYSSELNVNALLLGDSALYLCASSLAGDYINIQYFGAGTRLSVL.